This is a list of T cell receptor beta chains from one sample in a study of T cells in tuberculosis. The repertoire was sequenced with immunoSEQ multiplex PCR; TCRdb's copy has only in-frame clones and lacks some. In the table there are 54,000 or so clones, about 76% of which are singletons. Sequenced: CD1b-GMM tetramer-negative cells sorted from PBMCs. The receptors originated from an adult woman with latent tuberculosis. Both conserved end residues are part of each CDR3. D genes are given only for firm matches. Some rows mark clone size as missing; the rest say once, few, many or name a class of expanded clone.

TRBV27	NA	TRBD2	TRBJ2-1	CASSWKLARTYNEQFF	TGTGCCAGCAGTTGGAAACTAGCGAGGACCTACAATGAGCAGTTCTTC
TRBV11-3	NA	TRBD1	TRBJ2-7	CASSSTGAAPGEQYF	TGTGCCAGCAGCTCGACAGGGGCCGCCCCCGGGGAGCAGTACTTC
TRBV14	few	NA	TRBJ1-3	CASSRQGFGNTIYF	TGTGCCAGCAGCCGTCAGGGATTCGGAAACACCATATATTTT
TRBV7-8	NA	NA	TRBJ1-3	CASSLGGAPGNTIYF	TGTGCCAGCAGCTTAGGCGGGGCTCCCGGAAACACCATATATTTT
TRBV7-8	NA	TRBD1	TRBJ2-7	CASSLDRGRGEQYF	TGTGCCAGCAGCTTAGACAGGGGGCGAGGCGAGCAGTACTTC
TRBV19	NA	NA	TRBJ1-1	CASRRQREAFF	TGTGCCAGTAGGAGACAGAGAGAAGCTTTCTTT
TRBV7-8	NA	NA	TRBJ2-7	CASSPSGSPGPYEQYF	TGTGCCAGCAGCCCCTCCGGCTCCCCAGGGCCCTACGAGCAGTACTTC
TRBV6-6	NA	TRBD1	TRBJ2-3	CASSSQGARREDTQYF	TGTGCCAGCAGTTCACAGGGGGCACGGCGGGAGGATACGCAGTATTTT
TRBV7-9	few	NA	TRBJ2-7	CASSPREREQYF	TGTGCCAGCAGCCCTAGGGAGCGCGAGCAGTACTTC
TRBV15	few	TRBD2	TRBJ2-7	CATSRQGGYEQYF	TGTGCCACCAGCAGACAGGGAGGGTACGAGCAGTACTTC
TRBV27	NA	TRBD2	TRBJ2-2	CASSFGTSGTLAGELFF	TGTGCCAGCAGTTTCGGGACTAGCGGGACGCTCGCCGGGGAGCTGTTTTTT
TRBV28	NA	TRBD1	TRBJ2-5	CATSGDRGETQYF	TGTGCCACCTCAGGGGACAGGGGAGAGACCCAGTACTTC
TRBV28	NA	TRBD2	TRBJ2-7	CASAGEAYEQYF	TGTGCCAGTGCGGGGGAGGCCTACGAGCAGTACTTC
TRBV14	NA	NA	TRBJ2-7	CASSQGQGGEQYF	TGTGCCAGCAGCCAAGGACAGGGAGGCGAGCAGTACTTC
TRBV11-2	NA	TRBD2	TRBJ2-5	CASSLRGPGLAGGRETQYF	TGTGCCAGCAGCTTAAGAGGTCCCGGACTAGCGGGGGGGCGGGAGACCCAGTACTTC
TRBV29-1	once	NA	TRBJ1-1	CSVKNGNLNTEAFF	TGCAGCGTTAAGAACGGTAACTTGAACACTGAAGCTTTCTTT
TRBV5-4	NA	TRBD1	TRBJ2-5	CASSHNPTGVETQYF	TGTGCCAGCAGTCACAACCCGACAGGGGTCGAGACCCAGTACTTC
TRBV13	NA	NA	TRBJ2-7	CASSTRTPPYEQYF	TGTGCCAGCAGCACCCGGACACCGCCCTACGAGCAGTACTTC
TRBV28	NA	NA	TRBJ2-2	CASRSGASNTGELFF	TGTGCCAGCAGGTCAGGGGCCTCGAACACCGGGGAGCTGTTTTTT
TRBV10-2	NA	NA	TRBJ2-7	CASSGFLSSYEQYF	TGCGCCAGCAGTGGGTTTCTCAGCTCCTACGAGCAGTACTTC
TRBV7-9	few	TRBD2	TRBJ2-3	CASSLSSGRADTQYF	TGTGCCAGCAGCTTGTCGAGCGGGAGGGCAGATACGCAGTATTTT
TRBV28	NA	TRBD1	TRBJ2-2	CASSRGQGAHTGELFF	TGTGCCAGCAGCCGCGGACAGGGGGCGCACACCGGGGAGCTGTTTTTT
TRBV9	NA	TRBD1	TRBJ1-4	CASSSGTGGMGLNEKLFF	TGTGCCAGCAGCTCCGGGACAGGGGGCATGGGCTTAAATGAAAAACTGTTTTTT
TRBV7-8	NA	NA	TRBJ2-1	CASSPRLKSGEQFF	TGTGCCAGCAGCCCAAGACTGAAAAGCGGGGAGCAGTTCTTC
TRBV9	NA	NA	TRBJ2-1	CASSVAQLGSSYNEQFF	TGTGCCAGCAGCGTAGCCCAGCTGGGGAGCTCCTACAATGAGCAGTTCTTC
TRBV2	NA	TRBD1	TRBJ2-7	CASSDPRTGSYEQYF	TGTGCCAGCAGTGATCCCCGGACAGGGAGTTACGAGCAGTACTTC
TRBV21-1	NA	NA	TRBJ2-3	CASSKVRVRNTDTQYF	TGTGCCAGCAGCAAAGTGAGGGTCAGGAACACAGATACGCAGTATTTT
TRBV9	NA	TRBD1	TRBJ1-2	CASSVAVGQGPYGYTF	TGTGCCAGCAGCGTAGCGGTAGGACAGGGTCCCTATGGCTACACCTTC
TRBV11-3	NA	TRBD2	TRBJ2-5	CASSSSGGAETQYF	TGTGCCAGCAGTTCTAGCGGGGGGGCGGAGACCCAGTACTTC
TRBV4-2	NA	TRBD1	TRBJ2-3	CASSHGQGVTDTQYF	TGTGCCAGCAGCCATGGACAGGGCGTTACAGATACGCAGTATTTT
TRBV10-3	NA	NA	TRBJ1-2	CAISEGRQTRGYTF	TGTGCCATCAGTGAGGGACGACAGACGAGGGGCTACACCTTC
TRBV11-2	NA	TRBD1	TRBJ1-1	CASSLGGGRRPLGAFF	TGTGCCAGCAGCTTAGGAGGGGGCAGGCGGCCTCTGGGGGCTTTCTTT
TRBV5-4	NA	NA	TRBJ1-2	CASSLRGVKYGYTF	TGTGCCAGCAGCTTGCGGGGGGTTAAGTATGGCTACACCTTC
TRBV21-1	NA	NA	TRBJ2-3	CASSTCPPPGTQYF	TGTGCCAGCAGCACCTGCCCTCCCCCGGGTACGCAGTATTTT
TRBV18	NA	NA	TRBJ1-5	CASSRSPNQPQHF	TGTGCCAGCTCACGTAGTCCCAATCAGCCCCAGCATTTT
TRBV6-7	NA	NA	TRBJ1-6	CASSYTNPTGKDNSPLHF	TGTGCCAGCAGTTACACCAACCCCACAGGGAAAGATAATTCACCCCTCCACTTT
TRBV5-4	NA	TRBD1	TRBJ2-7	CASSLRQGAYEQYF	TGTGCCAGCAGCTTGCGACAGGGGGCCTACGAGCAGTACTTC
TRBV7-8	NA	NA	TRBJ2-5	CASSLVTEGHDGTQYF	TGTGCCAGCAGCTTGGTGACGGAGGGCCACGACGGGACCCAGTACTTC
TRBV28	NA	NA	TRBJ1-5	CASSSTGLRPQHF	TGTGCCAGCAGCTCAACAGGGCTTCGGCCCCAGCATTTT
TRBV18	NA	NA	TRBJ2-2	CASSLANTGELFF	TGTGCCAGCTCTCTAGCGAACACCGGGGAGCTGTTTTTT
TRBV5-6	NA	NA	TRBJ1-2	CASSLRNYGYTF	TGTGCCAGCAGCTTGCGGAACTATGGCTACACCTTC